The 32 T cell receptor beta chains below were found in one sample sequenced in a study of blood T cell repertoires in COVID-19. The method was immunoSEQ multiplex PCR; TCRdb's version includes in-frame clones alone and lacks a portion of them. The sample contains 100,000 to 150,000 clones, roughly four fifths of which appear only once. Sequences were obtained from peripheral blood. These receptors were taken from a woman aged 50 to 65 with acute or convalescent COVID-19.

In this sample, this clone turned up a few times. The gene calls are TRBV19 and TRBJ2-1; 8 nucleotides agree with TRBD2. Losses at the gene ends were 9 bases for V and 2 bases for J; bases not matched to a gene: 6. CDR3 length: 14 residues. From germline, CDR1 is LNHDA and CDR2 SQIVND (reference sequence). DNA of the CDR3: TGTGCCAGCCATAGCGGGATAGCCTACAATGAGCAGTTCTTC. Translating it yields CASHSGIAYNEQFF.

On this clone: At one end, the junction sequence differs from germline, possibly due to a read error. The V and J genes are TRBV28 and TRBJ2-1; 8 nucleotides align to TRBD2. Germline V gene data show CDR1 as MDHEN and CDR2 as SYDVKM. The CDR3 is 15 residues long. CDR3 in DNA: TGTGCCAGCAGGTTAAGCGGGAGTGCCTACTATGAGCAGTTCTTC. This codes for CASRLSGSAYYEQFF.

In regard to this clone: This specimen includes other DNA sequences encoding the same CDR3. The V call is TRBV19, the J call TRBJ1-1, with D uncertain. The CDR3 spans 14 residues. The germline CDR1 and CDR2 sequences are LNHDA and SQIVND (reference sequence). V lost 0 bases and J lost 0, with 5 bases in between. The CDR3 region has the DNA TGTGCCAGTAGTATAGAGGGCATGAACACTGAAGCTTTCTTT. Translated: CASSIEGMNTEAFF.

This rearrangement joins TRBV19 to TRBJ1-1; D uncertain. From germline, CDR1 is LNHDA and CDR2 SQIVND (reference sequence). V was trimmed by 0 bases and J by 1 base, leaving 9 bases between them. The CDR3 has 15 residues. The CDR3 DNA is TGTGCCAGTAGTATAGATCGACATACGAACACTGAAGCTTTCTTT. Its translation: CASSIDRHTNTEAFF.

The chain carries TRBV12-3 or TRBV12-4 and TRBJ1-2; D gene ambiguous. V gave up 7 bases and J gave up 4 bases, with 13 bases separating them. The CDR3 has 13 amino acids. CDR3 in DNA: TGTGCCAGCACCCTCGACGGGTTCTATGGCTACACCTTC. Encoded protein: CASTLDGFYGYTF.

The chain carries TRBV28 and TRBJ1-4; D is unclear. With 5 bases removed from V and 7 bases from J, the gap between germline ends came to 17 bases. The CDR3 loop spans 15 amino acids. From germline, CDR1 is MDHEN and CDR2 SYDVKM. CDR3 residues: CASSPPRGFSEKLFF. CDR3 DNA: TGTGCCAGCAGTCCCCCCCGGGGATTCAGTGAAAAACTGTTTTTT.

The chain combines TRBV11-2 with TRBJ2-1; 13 nucleotides match TRBD2. V lost 0 bases, J lost 10 bases, and 3 bases stayed unmatched. Germline values: CDR1 SGHAT, CDR2 FQNNGV. CDR3 size: 15 residues. The CDR3, as DNA: TGTGCCAGCAGCTTAGATACGACTAGCGGGGGGGAGCAGTTCTTC. It yields the protein CASSLDTTSGGEQFF. Supplemented by reference TRBV11-2 and TRBJ2-1, the full variable domain reads EAGVAQSPRYKIIEKRQSVAFWCNPISGHATLYWYQQILGQGPKLLIQFQNNGVVDDSQLPKDRFSAERLKGVDSTLKIQPAKLEDSAVYLCASSLDTTSGGEQFFGPGTRLTVL.

This clone was found once. In nucleotides, the CDR3 is TGTGCCAGCATTTTCGTGGACAGCGGGGAGCTGTTTTTT. This translates into CASIFVDSGELFF. The chain is built from TRBV6-6 and TRBJ2-2; tentative D call: TRBD1 (6 bases). The CDR3 loop spans 13 amino acids. Per the germline V gene, CDR1 is MNHNY and CDR2 is SVGAGI (reference sequence). V lost 7 bases and J lost 7, with 13 bases in between.

V and J are TRBV19 and TRBJ1-6; 7 nucleotides align to TRBD1. The CDR3 contains 14 residues. The germline gives CDR1 LNHDA, CDR2 SQIVND (reference sequence). The junction had 2 bases not matched to a gene; V was cut back by 1 base and J by 8 bases. The CDR3 DNA sequence: TGTGCCAGTAGTATAGTAGGGGGCGATTCACCCCTCCACTTT. Amino acid sequence: CASSIVGGDSPLHF.

The rearrangement joins TRBV7-9 to TRBJ2-3; the D is unclear. Trimming took off 3 bases at V and 2 bases at J, with 9 bases between the two ends. Germline lookup yields CDR1 SEHNR and CDR2 FQNEAQ (reference sequence). The CDR3 covers 14 residues. The CDR3 DNA reads TGTGCCAGCAGCTTCTACCTAAACACAGATACGCAGTATTTT. Amino acid sequence: CASSFYLNTDTQYF.

V usage is TRBV19 and J usage is TRBJ1-6; perhaps TRBD1 as D (5 bases). CDR1 is LNHDA, CDR2 SQIVND, per germline (reference sequence). The germline V and J ends were trimmed by 7 bases and 9 bases, with 22 bases remaining between them. The CDR3 totals 16 residues. Here the CDR3 reads CASTPGTAGFFSPLHF. CDR3 nucleotides: TGTGCCAGTACTCCCGGAACGGCAGGGTTCTTTTCACCCCTCCACTTT.

J is TRBJ2-1 and V is TRBV10-3; 7 bases are shared with TRBD1. Germline CDR1 and CDR2: ENHRY and SYGVKD. The CDR3 is 17 residues long. J was trimmed by 0 bases and V by 6 bases; bases with no gene match: 11. The chain's CDR3 is CAIRKKEGAGSYNEQFF. CDR3 nucleotides: TGTGCCATCAGGAAGAAAGAGGGGGCCGGCTCCTACAATGAGCAGTTCTTC.

The V gene is TRBV13, the J gene TRBJ1-2; TRBD1 is a possible D gene (6 bases). CDR3 length: 14 amino acids. Trimming removed 0 bases from V and 8 bases from J, with 13 bases in between. CDR1 PRHDT and CDR2 FYEKMQ come from the germline V gene (reference sequence). The CDR3 sequence: CASSLGQGSSGYTF. The DNA for the CDR3 is TGTGCCAGCAGCTTAGGCCAGGGGTCTTCAGGCTACACCTTC.

This rearrangement joins TRBV7-3 to TRBJ2-7; D is possibly TRBD2 (6 bases). Germline CDR1 reads SGHTA; CDR2 reads FQGTGA. This CDR3 is built from 14 residues. The V and J ends lost 1 base and 6 bases respectively, with 13 bases between them. The CDR3 protein is CASSLRRLAFEQYF. The CDR3 bases are TGTGCCAGCAGCTTAAGGAGGCTAGCGTTCGAGCAGTACTTC. Looking up the rest from reference TRBV7-3 and TRBJ2-7 gives the full variable domain: GAGVSQTPSNKVTEKGKYVELRCDPISGHTALYWYRQSLGQGPEFLIYFQGTGAADDSGLPNDRFFAVRPEGSVSTLKIQRTERGDSAVYLCASSLRRLAFEQYFGPGTRLTVT.

This sequence joins TRBV3-1 (or the pseudogene TRBV3-2) and TRBJ2-3; 9 bases are shared with TRBD2. Trimming took 1 base from V and 6 from J; bases not matched to a gene: 11. Per the germline V gene, CDR1 is LGHDT and CDR2 is YNNKEL (reference sequence). The CDR3 loop spans 17 amino acids. CDR3 in DNA: TGTGCCAGCAGCCAAGCATCGAGCGGGGGGCCGGGCGATACGCAGTATTTT. Translating it yields CASSQASSGGPGDTQYF.

A few counts support this clone. V is TRBV11-2 and J is TRBJ2-7; possibly TRBD1 for D (6 bases). Trimming shortened V by 3 bases and J by 2 bases, and 11 bases separated the two germline ends. Per the germline V gene, CDR1 is SGHAT and CDR2 is FQNNGV. This CDR3 is 14 amino acids long. CDR3 sequence: CASSFTGITYEQYF. CDR3 in DNA: TGTGCCAGCAGCTTCACAGGGATAACCTACGAGCAGTACTTC.

The chain employs TRBV19 and TRBJ1-6; D is perhaps TRBD1 (5 bases). V lost 7 bases and J lost 0, with 16 bases in between. Germline CDR1 LNHDA, CDR2 SQIVND (reference sequence). This CDR3 is built from 17 residues. CDR3 region: CASKEQATSSYNSPLHF. Written as DNA, the CDR3 is TGTGCCAGTAAGGAACAGGCAACCTCCTCCTATAATTCACCCCTCCACTTT.

The CDR3 region is CASSYGQGANTEAFF. CDR3 bases: TGTGCCAGCAGTTACGGGCAGGGGGCGAACACTGAAGCTTTCTTT. The J gene is TRBJ1-1, the V gene TRBV6-5, with TRBD1 matching 8 bases. The CDR3 spans 15 residues. With 2 bases clipped from V and 1 base from J, the junction kept 3 bases outside the gene matches. Germline values: CDR1 MNHEY, CDR2 SVGAGI.

As for this clone: The same CDR3 also results from other DNA sequences found in this sample. J is TRBJ1-2 and V is TRBV18, with a possible D match to TRBD1 (5 bases). CDR1 and CDR2 from the germline V gene are KGHSH and LQKENI. This CDR3 comprises 13 residues. Trimming left V 2 bases short and J 8 bases short, with 12 bases between. In nucleotides, the CDR3 is TGTGCCAGCTCACCATCCGACAGCCGGGGCTACACCTTC. As protein: CASSPSDSRGYTF.

The J gene is TRBJ1-6, the V gene TRBV2, with a weak D call TRBD1 (5 bases). The CDR3 covers 13 residues. Trimming took off 6 bases at V and 3 bases at J, with 6 bases between the two ends. CDR1 is SNHLY and CDR2 is FYNNEI in the germline V gene. This CDR3 reads CASRGDYNSPLHF. In DNA form, the CDR3 reads TGTGCCAGCAGAGGGGACTATAATTCACCCCTCCACTTT.

This clone was observed a single time. The chain has TRBV18 and TRBJ2-7; 7 nucleotides line up with TRBD1. Trimming cost V 3 bases and J 2 bases; bases outside gene matches: 1. Germline CDR1 reads KGHSH; CDR2 reads LQKENI. The length of the CDR3 is 13 residues. The CDR3 coding sequence is TGTGCCAGCTCACCGGGACAGCCCTACGAGCAGTACTTC. Residues: CASSPGQPYEQYF. Full variable domain (missing parts from reference TRBV18 and TRBJ2-7): NAGVMQNPRHLVRRRGQEARLRCSPMKGHSHVYWYRQLPEEGLKFMVYLQKENIIDESGMPKERFSAEFPKEGPSILRIQQVVRGDSAAYFCASSPGQPYEQYFGPGTRLTVT.

The genes are TRBV28 and TRBJ1-2; D is possibly TRBD1 (6 bases). Trimming stripped 9 bases from V and 4 bases from J, with 18 bases between. The CDR3 loop spans 14 amino acids. CDR1 and CDR2 from the germline V gene are MDHEN and SYDVKM. In nucleotides, the CDR3 is TGTGCCAGTTGGGAGGGGGGCCTAGTCTATGGCTACACCTTC. Its translation: CASWEGGLVYGYTF.

This chain connects TRBV19 to TRBJ2-5, with TRBD1 matching over 8 bases. Germline loops: CDR1 LNHDA, CDR2 SQIVND (reference sequence). Trimming at V came to 4 bases and at J to 5 bases, leaving 3 bases not matched to a gene. This CDR3 spans 13 amino acids. The CDR3 sequence is CASSKTGGETQYF. The CDR3 region has the DNA TGTGCCAGTAGTAAAACAGGGGGGGAGACCCAGTACTTC.

The chain couples TRBV6-5 to TRBJ1-2, with D uncertain. Deletions cut 6 bases from V and 0 bases from J, with 8 bases between. Looked up from germline, CDR1 is MNHEY and CDR2 is SVGAGI. The CDR3 spans 13 residues. The CDR3 region has the DNA TGTGCCAGCAGGACTAACACTAACTATGGCTACACCTTC. This sequence encodes CASRTNTNYGYTF.

The rearrangement links TRBV3-1 (or the pseudogene TRBV3-2) to TRBJ2-2; perhaps TRBD1 as D (6 bases). CDR3 size: 16 residues. Germline CDR1 is LGHDT and CDR2 is YNNKEL (reference sequence). V lost 2 bases and J lost 7, with 17 bases in between. The CDR3 spells CASSQRGTGQGGELFF. Written as DNA, the CDR3 is TGTGCCAGCAGCCAACGTGGTACAGGGCAAGGCGGGGAGCTGTTTTTT.

The chain carries TRBV7-8 and TRBJ1-1, with D maybe TRBD1 (6 bases). V gave up 0 bases and J gave up 11 bases, with 19 bases separating them. The germline CDR1 and CDR2 sequences are SGHVS and FQNEAQ. The CDR3 covers 15 residues. CDR3 DNA: TGTGCCAGCAGCTTAGCGCAGGGGCAGGGGTTGAGGGCTTTCTTT. It is translated as CASSLAQGQGLRAFF. The complete variable domain, with remaining parts taken from reference TRBV7-8 and TRBJ1-1, reads GAGVSQSPRYKVAKRGQDVALRCDPISGHVSLFWYQQALGQGPEFLTYFQNEAQLDKSGLPSDRFFAERPEGSVSTLKIQRTQQEDSAVYLCASSLAQGQGLRAFFGQGTRLTVV.

About this clone: Sequence at one end of the junction differs from germline and may be a read error. The chain carries TRBV7-7 and TRBJ1-1; D is unresolved. The germline gives CDR1 SSHAT, CDR2 FNYEAQ (reference sequence). This CDR3 region has 13 residues. CDR3 DNA: TGTGCTAGCAGCTTGGCAGAGAACACTGAAGCTTTCTTT. Residues: CASSLAENTEAFF.

This clone was found a few times. The chain joins TRBV6-5 to TRBJ1-5; 10 nucleotides line up with TRBD1. The ends lost 5 bases at V and 5 bases at J; junction bases unmatched: 6. This CDR3 spans 15 amino acids. The germline gives CDR1 MNHEY, CDR2 SVGAGI. In DNA, the CDR3 is TGTGCCAGCAGTCGACAGGGGGCGGGAGATCAGCCCCAGCATTTT. Translation gives CASSRQGAGDQPQHF.

This sequence joins TRBV6-5 and TRBJ1-5; TRBD1 matches 7 bases. Trimming cost V 5 bases and J 7 bases; bases outside gene matches: 8. CDR1 and CDR2 (germline): MNHEY, SVGAGI. The CDR3 contains 14 residues. CDR3 loop: CASSRDSGGQPQHF. CDR3 nucleotides: TGTGCCAGCAGTAGGGACAGTGGGGGCCAGCCCCAGCATTTT.

The rearrangement joins TRBV6-5 to TRBJ2-1; D gene ambiguous. This CDR3 comprises 15 residues. The germline V gene has CDR1 MNHEY and CDR2 SVGAGI. The ends were cut back, 4 bases at V and 1 base at J, with 11 bases in the middle. CDR3 sequence reads: CASSSPVTSYNEQFF. CDR3 coding DNA: TGTGCCAGCAGTTCCCCGGTTACGTCCTACAATGAGCAGTTCTTC.

The V gene is TRBV9, the J gene TRBJ1-6; 9 bases map to TRBD1. With 2 bases clipped from V and 7 bases from J, the junction kept 4 bases outside the gene matches. The CDR3 loop spans 15 amino acids. Germline V lookup: CDR1 SGDLS, CDR2 YYNGEE. The chain's CDR3 is CASSVGTGSNSPLHF. In nucleotides, the CDR3 is TGTGCCAGCAGCGTGGGGACAGGGTCGAATTCACCCCTCCACTTT.

V is TRBV28 and J is TRBJ2-1, with 8 positions matching TRBD1. After removal of 7 bases from V and 4 bases from J, the junction contained 9 bases not matched to a gene. Germline V gives CDR1 MDHEN, CDR2 SYDVKM. The CDR3 totals 15 residues. CDR3 in DNA: TGTGCCAGCAATCCCCAGGGGGCAGTTTACAATGAGCAGTTCTTC. It specifies CASNPQGAVYNEQFF.